The source of this T cell receptor beta chain is a study of blood T cell repertoires in COVID-19. Overall study context: Samples taken during acute and convalescent COVID-19 were collected in the United States, Italy and Spain.

As handled by the study authors: From reference gene primer amplification, estimates of nucleated cell counts were derived. TCRdb's copy holds only in-frame clones and misses some; the assay was immunoSEQ multiplex PCR. D and trimming come from the DNA, and the V and J calls and clone size come from that table. The sample shows 120,000 or so clones, 70% to 90% of them seen only once. The CDR3 has 15 residues. With 6 bases removed from V and 2 bases from J, the gap between germline ends came to 14 bases. From germline, CDR1 is MNHEY and CDR2 SVGAGI. V gene TRBV6-5 combines with J gene TRBJ1-5, with a tentative D call TRBD1 (6 bases). Sequencing was carried out using peripheral blood. This sequence originates from a human donor in a cohort sampled during active COVID-19. CDR3 sequence reads: CASSTEGGGNQPQHF. In DNA form, the CDR3 reads TGTGCCAGCAGCACCGAAGGGGGAGGCAATCAGCCCCAGCATTTT.